This record covers a single TCR beta chain. The data were taken from a study of control samples from healthy donors and cancer patients. TCRdb's table, derived via immunoSEQ multiplex PCR, lists solely in-frame clones and lacks some. The data show around 140,000 clones, around nine tenths seen once. This clonotype originated in a man aged 40-50 years in good health. Material for sequencing was blood.

The CDR3 DNA reads as TGTGCCTGGGCCGGGAGCAATCAGCCCCAGCATTTT. Protein sequence: CAWAGSNQPQHF. V gene TRBV30 combines with J gene TRBJ1-5; D is uncertain. The CDR3 length is 12 residues. Germline V gene lookup returns CDR1 GTSNPN and CDR2 SVGIG (reference sequence). The ends were cut back, 5 bases at V and 1 base at J, with 6 bases in the middle.